The 2 T cell receptor beta chains given below trace back to one sample, sequenced in a study of blood T cell repertoires in COVID-19. Only in-frame clones appear in the TCRdb table, and some are missing; sequencing was by immunoSEQ multiplex PCR. Counted here are roughly 280,000 clones, 91% occurring once; the ten biggest clones make up approximately 2.9%. Sequencing used PBMCs or T cells enriched from blood (not recorded which). The receptor source for this set is a man aged 35 to 55 who had been exposed to COVID-19.

This chain uses TRBV19 with TRBJ1-1; 9 bases match TRBD1. CDR1 and CDR2 (germline): LNHDA, SQIVND (reference sequence). This CDR3 has 13 residues. The V segment lost 6 bases and the J segment 1 base; nucleotides outside the gene matches: 0. CDR3 DNA: TGTGCCAGTAGGACAGGGGGGAACACTGAAGCTTTCTTT. Encoded protein: CASRTGGNTEAFF.

V is TRBV27 and J is TRBJ1-2; 9 bases are a match to TRBD1. The ends lost 5 bases at V and 4 bases at J; junction bases unmatched: 11. The CDR3 runs to 16 residues. The germline V gene encodes CDR1 MNHEY and CDR2 SMNVEV (reference sequence). The CDR3 region is CASSPQDRGGIYGYTF. In nucleotides, the CDR3 is TGTGCCAGCAGTCCACAGGACAGGGGAGGGATCTATGGCTACACCTTC.